These 15 T cell receptor beta chains originate from one sample sequenced in a study of Graves' ophthalmopathy and Graves' hyperthyroidism. Amplification targeted the TCR beta CDR3 regions, with RNA transcripts as the source material. HTBI primers primed a first-round RT-PCR, and a second-round multiplex PCR followed. TCRdb passed the multiplex PCR reads through MiXCR, listing each CDR3 protein once. The sample lists 600,000 to 700,000 distinct CDR3 sequences; roughly 41% were seen once. Sequencing was performed on peripheral blood. These receptor sequences come from an adult man with Graves' ophthalmopathy.

In this sample, this clonotype turned up many times. This rearrangement joins TRBV12-3 or TRBV12-4 to TRBJ1-6, with 10 bases matching TRBD1. This CDR3 has 14 amino acids. The ends lost 6 bases at V and 8 bases at J; junction bases unmatched: 4. The CDR3 here is CASRMGQGHSPLHF. The CDR3 nucleotides read TGTGCCAGCAGAATGGGACAGGGGCATTCACCCCTCCACTTT.

As concerns this clonotype: A much larger clone differs by one base, so this may be a read error. The V call is TRBV11-1, the J call TRBJ2-7; D is uncertain. The length of the CDR3 is 17 residues. Germline values: CDR1 SGHAT, CDR2 FQDESV (reference sequence). The CDR3 DNA sequence: TGTGCCCGCAGCTTATATCGGGCTAGGAAACCCGCCTACGAGCAGTACTTC. Amino acids: CARSLYRARKPAYEQYF.

On this clonotype itself: A much more abundant neighbour one base away suggests this may be a read error. This CDR3 is missing its conserved last phenylalanine or tryptophan, likely due to a read error. The chain uses TRBV10-1 and TRBJ1-6; D possibly corresponds to TRBD1 (5 bases). Per germline, CDR1 WNHNN and CDR2 SYGVQD (reference sequence). V was shortened by 2 bases and J by 7 bases, with 15 bases between the two germline ends. The CDR3 has 16 amino acids. The CDR3 DNA reads as TGCGCCAGCAGTGAGGGGGGAAGGGGATCGAATTCACCCCTCCACCTT. Protein sequence: CASSEGGRGSNSPLHL.

The chain employs TRBV7-9 and TRBJ2-7; 9 nucleotides match TRBD1. V shed 10 bases, J shed 5 bases, and the junction held 6 bases outside the gene matches. The CDR3 has 12 amino acids. The germline V gene has CDR1 SEHNR and CDR2 FQNEAQ (reference sequence). CDR3 residues: CANRDRANEQYF. The CDR3 bases are TGTGCCAACCGGGACAGGGCCAACGAGCAGTACTTC. Together with reference TRBV7-9 and TRBJ2-7, the CDR3 gives the full variable domain: DTGVSQNPRHKITKRGQNVTFRCDPISEHNRLYWYRQTLGQGPEFLTYFQNEAQLEKSRLLSDRFSAERPKGSFSTLEIQRTEQGDSAMYLCANRDRANEQYFGPGTRLTVT.

Many counts were recorded for this clonotype. The chain links TRBV12-3 or TRBV12-4 to TRBJ2-5; 11 bases agree with TRBD1. Germline trimming cut 7 bases from V and 1 base from J; bases unmatched to any gene: 5. The CDR3 totals 15 residues. DNA for the CDR3: TGTGCCAGCACCCCCGGGACAGGGGGCCAAGAGACCCAGTACTTC. It yields the protein CASTPGTGGQETQYF.

Comment on this clonotype: A much larger clone lies a single base off, so this may be a read error. The genes are TRBV9 and TRBJ2-7; TRBD1 aligns across 11 bases. The trim removed 4 bases at V and 12 bases at J, leaving 21 bases unmatched. CDR1 SGDLS and CDR2 YYNGEE come from the germline V gene. The CDR3 length is 17 residues. CDR3 nucleotide sequence: TGTGCCAGCAGCCACAGTGATTCGGACAGGGGGCGTAACGTGGGGTACTTC. Its translation is CASSHSDSDRGRNVGYF.

The chain recombines TRBV24-1 with TRBJ1-2; 7 nucleotides line up with TRBD1. Unmatched junction bases numbered 12, after V lost 5 bases and J lost 4 bases. This CDR3 region has 16 residues. Germline loops: CDR1 KGHDR, CDR2 SFDVKD. The CDR3, as DNA: TGTGCCACCAGTGCTTTCCCTCAACAGGGGTTCTATGGCTACACCTTC. Translation gives CATSAFPQQGFYGYTF.

This clonotype was found many times. The chain is built from TRBV12-3 or TRBV12-4 and TRBJ2-7; 14 nucleotides agree with TRBD2. The length of the CDR3 is 15 residues. Unmatched junction bases numbered 7, after V lost 6 bases and J lost 6 bases. The DNA for the CDR3 is TGTGCCAGCAGGCCCGGGACTAGCGGGAGTCTCGAGCAGTACTTC. As protein: CASRPGTSGSLEQYF.

This clonotype was counted a single time. V usage is TRBV11-2 and J usage is TRBJ2-1; TRBD2 might be the D (5 bases). Between the trimmed V and J ends, which lost 7 bases and 4 bases, there was a span of 20 bases. CDR1 SGHAT and CDR2 FQNNGV come from the germline V gene. The CDR3 extends over 16 amino acids. The CDR3 bases are TGTGCCAGCAAGATTGCGAACACCGGGGAATACAATGAGCAGTTCTTC. Translation: CASKIANTGEYNEQFF. Full variable domain (missing parts from reference TRBV11-2 and TRBJ2-1): EAGVAQSPRYKIIEKRQSVAFWCNPISGHATLYWYQQILGQGPKLLIQFQNNGVVDDSQLPKDRFSAERLKGVDSTLKIQPAKLEDSAVYLCASKIANTGEYNEQFFGPGTRLTVL.

J is TRBJ2-7 and V is TRBV10-3; D may be TRBD2 (5 bases). There are 18 residues in the CDR3. Germline CDR1 ENHRY, CDR2 SYGVKD. Trimming took off 6 bases at V and 5 bases at J, with 29 bases between the two ends. CDR3 nucleotides: TGTGCCATCAGCAGCCAAGACCCCGCGGGTCTGGGATCCCACGAGCAGTACTTC. It translates to CAISSQDPAGLGSHEQYF.

The chain has TRBV10-3 and TRBJ1-2, with 8 bases matching TRBD1. V shed 6 bases and J 8 bases; nucleotides not matched to a gene: 5. CDR3 length equals 12 residues. Germline V lookup: CDR1 ENHRY, CDR2 SYGVKD. Written as DNA, the CDR3 is TGTGCCATCAGGCGGGACAGGCAGGGCTACACCTTC. This encodes CAIRRDRQGYTF.

The genes are TRBV25-1 and TRBJ1-1, with D perhaps matching TRBD1 (5 bases). V was pared by 8 bases and J by 3 bases, with 19 bases between. From germline, CDR1 is MGHDK and CDR2 SYGVNS. The CDR3 extends over 15 amino acids. This chain's CDR3 is CASVVSSGMDTEAFF. Written as DNA, the CDR3 is TGTGCCAGCGTTGTCAGTTCAGGGATGGACACTGAAGCTTTCTTT.

Of note for this clonotype: A read error may explain this, as a much larger clone is one base away. The rearrangement uses TRBV7-8 and TRBJ1-4; possible D gene TRBD1, 5 bases. The CDR3 spans 14 residues. Germline loops: CDR1 SGHVS, CDR2 FQNEAQ. CDR3 in amino acids: CASTQPTQGRQLFF. In DNA form, the CDR3 reads TGCGCCAGCACCCAACCCACGCAGGGACGCCAACTGTTTTTT.

There are many counts of this clonotype. This sequence joins TRBV29-1 and TRBJ2-2; 7 bases map to TRBD1. The trim removed 7 bases at V and 1 base at J, leaving 0 bases unmatched. CDR3 length equals 12 residues. Germline loops: CDR1 SQVTM, CDR2 ANQGSEA. This CDR3 is CSGTGNTGELFF. The CDR3 DNA reads TGCAGCGGGACAGGGAACACCGGGGAGCTGTTTTTT.

The chain uses TRBV19 and TRBJ2-7; tentatively, D is TRBD1 or TRBD2 (5 bases each). Trimming removed 6 bases from V and 3 bases from J, with 21 bases in between. In germline, CDR1 is LNHDA, CDR2 SQIVND (reference sequence). The CDR3 has 16 residues. In DNA, the CDR3 is TGTGCCAGTAGGAAGATATTGGGACCAGAGAACTACGAGCAGTACTTC. Its translation: CASRKILGPENYEQYF.